This is a list of T cell receptor beta chains from one sample in a study of cytomegalovirus exposure and HLA in healthy donors. The assay was immunoSEQ multiplex PCR, and TCRdb's table has in-frame clones only and misses some. This sample contains 45,000 to 60,000 clones. Sequenced: PBMCs. These receptors came from a male donor in good health and CMV-seronegative. CDR3s include the opening cysteine and the closing phenylalanine or tryptophan. Fields, in order: D gene, V gene, J gene, CDR3 DNA, CDR3 protein. The D gene is left open where the match is weak.

>TRBD1|TRBV4-1|TRBJ2-7
TGCGCCAGCAGCCAACTTACAGGGGGCGCTGGCTACGAGCAGTACTTC
CASSQLTGGAGYEQYF
>.|TRBV20-1|TRBJ2-1
TGCAGTGCTAGAACCACACAGACGCAGTTCTTC
CSARTTQTQFF
>TRBD1|TRBV5-6|TRBJ1-2
TGTGCCAGCAGCCTGGGACAGGGCAGCTATGGCTACACCTTC
CASSLGQGSYGYTF
>.|TRBV6-1|TRBJ2-6
TGTGCCAGCAGTGAATATCTTCGACAGACCAGCTCTGGGGCCAACGTCCTGACTTTC
CASSEYLRQTSSGANVLTF
>TRBD1|TRBV25-1|TRBJ2-7
TGTGCCAGCAGGAATGCCGGGACAGGAGTCTACGAGCAGTACTTC
CASRNAGTGVYEQYF
>.|TRBV29-1|TRBJ2-7
TGCAGCGTTGAGGGGGACAACTCCCACGAGCAGTACTTC
CSVEGDNSHEQYF
>.|TRBV7-6|TRBJ1-6
TGTGCCAGCAGCTTAGGGCCCGGGGAGAATTCACCCCTCCACTTT
CASSLGPGENSPLHF
>.|TRBV4-2|TRBJ2-1
TGTGCCAGCAGCCAAGCGTCCATTGGGAGCTCCTACAATGAGCAGTTCTTC
CASSQASIGSSYNEQFF
>.|TRBV4-2|TRBJ1-5
TGTGCCAGCAGCCTGGATGGGCAGGTAGTTCAGCCCCAGCATTTT
CASSLDGQVVQPQHF
>TRBD1|TRBV9|TRBJ2-7
TGTGCCAGCAGCCCGCCATTGGGACAGGGGAGGGAGCAGTACTTC
CASSPPLGQGREQYF